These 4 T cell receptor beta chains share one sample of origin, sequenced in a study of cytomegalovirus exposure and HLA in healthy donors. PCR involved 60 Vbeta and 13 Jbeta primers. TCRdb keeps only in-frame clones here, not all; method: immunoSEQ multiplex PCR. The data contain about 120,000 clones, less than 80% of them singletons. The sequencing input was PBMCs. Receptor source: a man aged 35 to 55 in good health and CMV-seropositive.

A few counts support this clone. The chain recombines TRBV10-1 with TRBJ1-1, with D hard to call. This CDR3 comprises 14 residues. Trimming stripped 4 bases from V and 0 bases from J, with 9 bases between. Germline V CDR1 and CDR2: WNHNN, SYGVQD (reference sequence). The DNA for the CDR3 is TGCGCCAGCAGTGTCGCAGGATTGAACACTGAAGCTTTCTTT. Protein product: CASSVAGLNTEAFF.

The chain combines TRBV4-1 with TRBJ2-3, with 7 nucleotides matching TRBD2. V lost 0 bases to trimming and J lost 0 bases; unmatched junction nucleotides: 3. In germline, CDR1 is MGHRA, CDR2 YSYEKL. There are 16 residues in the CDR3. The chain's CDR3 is CASSQELGLSTDTQYF. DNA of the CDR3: TGCGCCAGCAGCCAAGAGTTGGGACTAAGCACAGATACGCAGTATTTT.

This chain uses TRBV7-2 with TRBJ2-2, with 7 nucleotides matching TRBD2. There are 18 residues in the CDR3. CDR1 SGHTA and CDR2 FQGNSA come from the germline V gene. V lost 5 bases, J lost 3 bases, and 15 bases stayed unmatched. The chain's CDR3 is CASSPNPGTKGHTGELFF. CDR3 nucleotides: TGTGCCAGCAGCCCTAACCCCGGGACTAAGGGGCACACCGGGGAGCTGTTTTTT.

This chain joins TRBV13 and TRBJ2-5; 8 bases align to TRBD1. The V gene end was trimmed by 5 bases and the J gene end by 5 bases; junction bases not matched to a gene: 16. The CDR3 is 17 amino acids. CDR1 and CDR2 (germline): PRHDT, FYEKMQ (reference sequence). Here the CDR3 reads CASSQRGTGQAEETQYF. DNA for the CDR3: TGTGCCAGCAGCCAACGTGGGACGGGACAGGCGGAGGAGACCCAGTACTTC.